This entry lists 31 T cell receptor beta chains sequenced from one sample in a study of vaccination and CD4 T cells after COVID-19. The assay that was used to sequence DNA from cultured CD4+ T cells was the Oncomine TCR Beta short-read assay. Via MiXCR, TCRdb re-called the PCR reads, giving one row per CDR3 protein. The profile shows about 4,500 distinct CDR3 sequences, 22% of them singletons. No antigens are known for them. Treatment described: roughly 10-day PBMC culture with coronavirus spike peptide pools or control peptides (ViraFEST assay). The sequences come from CD4+ T cells from blood, cultured in vitro, collected after SARS-CoV-2 vaccination. Receptors originate from a human donor who had recovered from COVID-19.

The chain is built from TRBV24-1 and TRBJ1-5, with TRBD1 matching over 8 bases. Per germline, CDR1 KGHDR and CDR2 SFDVKD. The ends lost 8 bases at V and 6 bases at J; junction bases unmatched: 17. The CDR3 length is 17 residues. The CDR3 DNA reads as TGTGCCACCACCCTCAGAGACCGAGGGACAGGCAGTCAGCCCCAGCATTTT. Translating gives CATTLRDRGTGSQPQHF.

The sample holds a few counts of this clonotype. V gene TRBV19 combines with J gene TRBJ1-1; D gene uncertain. From germline, CDR1 is LNHDA and CDR2 SQIVND (reference sequence). This CDR3 contains 15 residues. Trimming took 3 bases from V and 1 from J, leaving 12 bases between them. CDR3 sequence: CASSIRDQANTEAFF. Here the CDR3 DNA reads TGTGCCAGTAGTATTCGGGATCAGGCGAACACTGAAGCTTTCTTT. Drawing the rest from reference TRBV19 and TRBJ1-1, the complete variable domain is DGGITQSPKYLFRKEGQNVTLSCEQNLNHDAMYWYRQDPGQGLRLIYYSQIVNDFQKGDIAEGYSVSREKKESFPLTVTSAQKNPTAFYLCASSIRDQANTEAFFGQGTRLTVV.

The chain has TRBV5-1 and TRBJ1-1; 7 nucleotides line up with TRBD1. Germline V gene lookup returns CDR1 SGHRS and CDR2 YFSETQ. Trimming took 5 bases from V and 0 from J; bases not matched to a gene: 4. The CDR3 consists of 14 residues. The CDR3 is CASRPGGMNTEAFF. The CDR3 nucleotides are TGCGCCAGCAGGCCAGGGGGAATGAACACTGAAGCTTTCTTT.

This clonotype is labeled as medium-sized. The CDR3 DNA reads TGTGCCAGCAGCTTCTCAGCGGGGTCGGGGGAGACCCAGTACTTC. This sequence encodes CASSFSAGSGETQYF. This chain links TRBV7-2 with TRBJ2-5, with 7 bases aligning to TRBD2. J was trimmed by 5 bases and V by 3 bases; bases with no gene match: 9. The CDR3 covers 15 residues. The germline V gene has CDR1 SGHTA and CDR2 FQGNSA.

This CDR3 reads CATSIPTNYGYTF. CDR3 DNA: TGTGCCACGTCGATCCCTACTAACTATGGCTACACCTTC. This chain connects TRBV5-4 to TRBJ1-2; no definite D call. Germline CDR1 SGHNT, CDR2 YYREEE (reference sequence). The CDR3 consists of 13 residues. V was pared by 9 bases and J by 0 bases, with 12 bases between.

Relative to its sample, this clonotype is medium-sized. The chain links TRBV7-2 to TRBJ2-7; no reliable D call. The CDR3 extends over 16 amino acids. Between the trimmed V and J ends, which lost 1 base and 0 bases, there was a span of 13 bases. Per germline, CDR1 SGHTA and CDR2 FQGNSA. The CDR3 sequence: CASSLEASLYSYEQYF. CDR3 DNA sequence: TGTGCCAGCAGCTTAGAGGCTTCACTATACTCCTACGAGCAGTACTTC.

The chain couples TRBV18 to TRBJ2-7; no reliable D call. Between the trimmed V and J ends, which lost 3 bases and 4 bases, there was a span of 16 bases. CDR1 and CDR2 (germline): KGHSH, LQKENI. The CDR3 has 15 amino acids. Here the CDR3 reads CASSPGPILPYEQYF. The CDR3 coding sequence is TGTGCCAGCTCACCTGGGCCGATCCTTCCTTACGAGCAGTACTTC.

This clonotype came up a few times. The chain couples TRBV6-5 to TRBJ1-2, with TRBD1 as a possible D gene (5 bases). Trimming pared 4 bases from V and 10 bases from J, leaving 19 bases between. The CDR3 spans 14 residues. CDR1 is MNHEY and CDR2 is SVGAGI in the germline V gene. Written as DNA, the CDR3 is TGTGCCAGCAGTTTCCGTGACCGGGGGAATTTCTACACCTTC. Translation gives CASSFRDRGNFYTF.

In its sample, this clonotype is medium-sized (0.01 to 0.1%). The CDR3: CSASPPPLYGYTF. Written as DNA, the CDR3 is TGCAGTGCTAGTCCTCCGCCCCTCTATGGCTACACCTTC. The chain recombines TRBV20-1 with TRBJ1-2; D remains unclear. V was pared by 3 bases and J by 4 bases, with 12 bases between. The CDR3 totals 13 residues. Per the germline V gene, CDR1 is DFQATT and CDR2 is SNEGSKA (reference sequence).

The genes are TRBV4-1 and TRBJ1-5, with a weak D call TRBD1 (6 bases). There are 15 residues in the CDR3. Germline loops: CDR1 MGHRA, CDR2 YSYEKL. V was clipped by 0 bases and J by 5 bases, with 11 bases between them. CDR3 sequence reads: CASSQDHRTDQPQHF. For the CDR3, the DNA is TGCGCCAGCAGCCAAGATCACAGGACAGATCAGCCCCAGCATTTT.

The V call is TRBV12-3 or TRBV12-4, the J call TRBJ2-3; D gene uncertain. V gave up 2 bases and J gave up 6 bases, with 9 bases separating them. There are 13 residues in the CDR3. The CDR3 sequence: CASSLWPLDTQYF. CDR3 nucleotides: TGTGCCAGCAGTTTATGGCCGTTGGATACGCAGTATTTT.

This clonotype showed up many times. The CDR3: CAVQGYQPQHF. Here the CDR3 DNA reads TGTGCCGTACAGGGTTATCAGCCCCAGCATTTT. The rearrangement uses TRBV19 and TRBJ1-5; possible D gene TRBD1, 6 bases. The CDR3 length is 11 residues. Trimming shortened V by 11 bases and J by 5 bases, and 10 bases separated the two germline ends. Germline V lookup: CDR1 LNHDA, CDR2 SQIVND (reference sequence).

This clonotype counts as medium-sized. The chain is built from TRBV15 and TRBJ2-1; maybe TRBD2 (7 bases). Trimming removed 3 bases from V and 7 bases from J, with 13 bases in between. Looked up from germline, CDR1 is LNHNV and CDR2 is YYDKDF (reference sequence). This CDR3 is built from 14 residues. The CDR3 DNA follows: TGTGCCACCAGCAGCGGGGGGCCGGTAAATGAGCAGTTCTTC. Amino acids: CATSSGGPVNEQFF.

In its sample, this clonotype ranks as medium-sized. The chain combines TRBV20-1 with TRBJ1-2; a weak D match, TRBD1 (6 bases). Germline CDR1 and CDR2: DFQATT and SNEGSKA (reference sequence). Trimming shortened V by 3 bases and J by 4 bases, and 12 bases separated the two germline ends. This CDR3 has 13 amino acids. The CDR3 DNA reads TGCAGTGCTAGTAACCCGACAGGCTATGGCTACACCTTC. Its protein is CSASNPTGYGYTF.

This clonotype was observed a few times. V usage is TRBV6-1 and J usage is TRBJ1-2; tentatively, D is TRBD1 (5 bases). The V gene lost 3 bases and the J gene lost 0 bases, with 14 bases spanning the gap. The germline V gene encodes CDR1 MNHNS and CDR2 SASEGT. The CDR3 is 16 residues long. For the CDR3, the DNA is TGTGCCAGCAGTGAGACCCTCAGGGAACCTAACTATGGCTACACCTTC. Its protein is CASSETLREPNYGYTF.

This clonotype has a handful of counts. The chain is built from TRBV19 and TRBJ2-1, with 12 positions matching TRBD2. With V trimmed by 5 bases and J by 2 bases, 4 bases remained unmatched. CDR1 and CDR2 (germline): LNHDA, SQIVND (reference sequence). The CDR3 loop spans 16 amino acids. The CDR3: CASSQLAGGTYNEQFF. CDR3 nucleotides: TGTGCCAGTAGTCAACTAGCGGGGGGTACCTACAATGAGCAGTTCTTC.

The chain combines TRBV16 with TRBJ1-2, with TRBD1 matching 7 bases. The V and J ends lost 5 bases and 8 bases, in that order; junction bases with no gene match: 11. Germline V gives CDR1 KGHSY, CDR2 FQNENV. The CDR3 has 14 residues. The CDR3 bases are TGTGCCAGCAGCGATCGACAGGGATTCGGCGGCTACACCTTC. This sequence encodes CASSDRQGFGGYTF.

This clonotype is medium-sized by share. The J gene is TRBJ2-3, the V gene TRBV11-3, with TRBD1 as a possible D gene (6 bases). Germline assignment: CDR1 SGHNT and CDR2 YENEEA. With 8 bases removed from V and 2 bases from J, the gap between germline ends came to 14 bases. This CDR3 spans 14 amino acids. CDR3 nucleotide sequence: TGTGCCAGCGGGGCAGGGGCACACACAGATACGCAGTATTTT. As protein: CASGAGAHTDTQYF.

V and J are TRBV7-3 and TRBJ2-2; D possibly uses TRBD1 or TRBD2 (5 bases each). The CDR3 has 13 amino acids. The germline CDR1 and CDR2 sequences are SGHTA and FQGTGA. V was trimmed by 4 bases and J by 10 bases, leaving 13 bases between them. CDR3 residues: CASSSDGAEELFF. The CDR3 nucleotides read TGTGCCAGCAGCTCGGACGGGGCGGAGGAGCTGTTTTTT.

This clonotype turned up a few times. The chain recombines TRBV20-1 with TRBJ1-2; 8 nucleotides match TRBD1. The CDR3 has 13 amino acids. J lost 14 bases, V lost 1 base, and 12 bases had no gene match. Germline loops: CDR1 DFQATT, CDR2 SNEGSKA (reference sequence). In DNA form, the CDR3 reads TGCAGTGCTAGAGGGTCTTTGGCCGGGACAGGAACCTTC. This encodes CSARGSLAGTGTF.

The chain uses TRBV5-1 and TRBJ2-6, with D perhaps being TRBD1 or TRBD2 (5 bases each). The CDR3 covers 16 residues. V lost 3 bases to trimming and J lost 0 bases, with 10 bases between them. The germline V gene has CDR1 SGHRS and CDR2 YFSETQ. CDR3 sequence (DNA): TGCGCCAGCAGCTCGGGACGGTCCTCTGGGGCCAACGTCCTGACTTTC. Its translation is CASSSGRSSGANVLTF.

This clonotype counts as medium-sized. The chain employs TRBV20-1 and TRBJ1-5, with TRBD1 matching 7 bases. This CDR3 region has 15 residues. Germline CDR1 and CDR2: DFQATT and SNEGSKA (reference sequence). With 7 bases clipped from V and 0 bases from J, the junction kept 9 bases outside the gene matches. The DNA of the CDR3 is TGCAGTGTCTCGACAGGGACGAGTAGCAATCAGCCCCAGCATTTT. Protein product: CSVSTGTSSNQPQHF.

This clonotype was observed a few times. The chain couples TRBV5-4 to TRBJ2-1; TRBD1 agrees at 7 bases. Trimming at V came to 1 base and at J to 8 bases, leaving 9 bases not matched to a gene. CDR1 SGHNT and CDR2 YYREEE come from the germline V gene (reference sequence). There are 15 residues in the CDR3. The CDR3 DNA is TGTGCCAGCAGCTTGTGGCGGCAGGGGGTAGATGAGCAGTTCTTC. Protein sequence: CASSLWRQGVDEQFF.

The J gene is TRBJ2-2, the V gene TRBV6-5, with 7 positions matching TRBD1. J was trimmed by 4 bases and V by 6 bases; bases with no gene match: 2. The germline CDR1 and CDR2 sequences are MNHEY and SVGAGI. This CDR3 comprises 13 residues. The chain's CDR3 is CASRQGITGELFF. The CDR3 region has the DNA TGTGCCAGCAGACAGGGGATCACCGGGGAGCTGTTTTTT.

This clonotype was counted between two and nine times. The rearrangement uses TRBV19 and TRBJ1-2, with TRBD1 matching 9 bases. The V gene's germline CDR1 is LNHDA and CDR2 SQIVND (reference sequence). CDR3 length: 15 amino acids. Trimming cost V 7 bases and J 6 bases; bases outside gene matches: 12. CDR3 in amino acids: CASIDGQGSGDGYTF. DNA for the CDR3: TGTGCCAGTATAGACGGACAGGGGAGCGGGGATGGCTACACCTTC.

This clonotype showed up just a few times. This chain connects TRBV6-5 to TRBJ1-6, with a tentative D call TRBD1 (5 bases). This CDR3 contains 15 residues. Germline V lookup: CDR1 MNHEY, CDR2 SVGAGI. V was shortened by 0 bases and J by 7 bases, with 10 bases between the two germline ends. The DNA of the CDR3 is TGTGCCAGCAGTTACTCGTGGGGGGAAAATTCACCCCTCCACTTT. Protein sequence: CASSYSWGENSPLHF.

The genes are TRBV12-3 or TRBV12-4 and TRBJ2-3; possible D gene TRBD2, 6 bases. The CDR3 has 12 residues. V was trimmed by 8 bases and J by 4 bases, leaving 10 bases between them. The CDR3 DNA follows: TGTGCCAGCGCCTCGGGGGCAGATACGCAGTATTTT. It codes for CASASGADTQYF.

The chain joins TRBV15 to TRBJ1-1; D not certain. This CDR3 region has 15 residues. Germline values: CDR1 LNHNV, CDR2 YYDKDF (reference sequence). Trimming took off 1 base at V and 0 bases at J, with 9 bases between the two ends. The DNA of the CDR3 is TGTGCCACCAGCAGAGGCGCGATTATGAACACTGAAGCTTTCTTT. Protein product: CATSRGAIMNTEAFF.

This clonotype was picked up a small number of times. This chain joins TRBV7-8 and TRBJ1-2; 10 bases align to TRBD1. V shed 5 bases, J shed 8 bases, and the junction held 14 bases outside the gene matches. Germline V gene data show CDR1 as SGHVS and CDR2 as FQNEAQ. CDR3 length: 16 amino acids. The CDR3 coding sequence is TGTGCCAGCAGCGGCAAACGACAGGGGGCTTACTTCGGCTACACCTTC. Translated: CASSGKRQGAYFGYTF.

This clonotype was seen repeatedly, ten times or more. J is TRBJ1-2 and V is TRBV19, with TRBD1 matching over 8 bases. With V trimmed by 6 bases and J by 7 bases, 7 bases remained unmatched. Germline-derived CDR1 and CDR2 are LNHDA and SQIVND (reference sequence). There are 13 residues in the CDR3. The CDR3 is CASRAQGEAGYTF. The CDR3 nucleotides are TGTGCCAGTAGGGCACAGGGGGAGGCTGGCTACACCTTC.

In its sample, this clonotype was seen a few times. The chain couples TRBV28 to TRBJ2-3; tentative D call: TRBD2 (6 bases). V was clipped by 5 bases and J by 4 bases, with 13 bases between them. CDR1 is MDHEN, CDR2 SYDVKM, per germline. The CDR3 has 14 amino acids. The CDR3, as DNA: TGTGCCAGCAGTGGACTAAGAGGGGCAGATACGCAGTATTTT. It encodes CASSGLRGADTQYF. The complete variable domain, with remaining parts taken from reference TRBV28 and TRBJ2-3, reads DVKVTQSSRYLVKRTGEKVFLECVQDMDHENMFWYRQDPGLGLRLIYFSYDVKMKEKGDIPEGYSVSREKKERFSLILESASTNQTSMYLCASSGLRGADTQYFGPGTRLTVL.